This TCR beta chain appears in the sequencing data of a study of blood T cell repertoires in COVID-19. In the study overall: From the United States, Italy and Spain came samples of acute and convalescent COVID-19.

The cohort comprised adults aged 18 to 89 years residing in under 25 US areas. Clinical history as reported by participants underpinned cohort assignment. From germline, CDR1 is MGHRA and CDR2 YSYEKL. Losses at the gene ends were 2 bases for V and 4 bases for J; bases not matched to a gene: 4. The CDR3 extends over 14 amino acids. In the study's own analysis: Researchers report that nucleated cell counts were estimated from reference gene primer amplification. Profiled with immunoSEQ multiplex PCR; TCRdb holds only in-frame clones, not every one. The V and J calls and clone size are taken from that table; D and trimming were inferred from the DNA. This table has a few hundred thousand clones, 88% appearing once.

The V and J genes are TRBV4-1 and TRBJ1-2, with 7 bases identical to TRBD1. Sequenced input: PBMCs or T cells enriched from blood (not recorded which). This TCR was recovered from a woman in her thirties or forties who had recovered from COVID-19. CDR3 amino acids: CASSQPGQLYGYTF. The CDR3 DNA reads TGCGCCAGCAGCCAACCGGGACAGCTCTATGGCTACACCTTC.